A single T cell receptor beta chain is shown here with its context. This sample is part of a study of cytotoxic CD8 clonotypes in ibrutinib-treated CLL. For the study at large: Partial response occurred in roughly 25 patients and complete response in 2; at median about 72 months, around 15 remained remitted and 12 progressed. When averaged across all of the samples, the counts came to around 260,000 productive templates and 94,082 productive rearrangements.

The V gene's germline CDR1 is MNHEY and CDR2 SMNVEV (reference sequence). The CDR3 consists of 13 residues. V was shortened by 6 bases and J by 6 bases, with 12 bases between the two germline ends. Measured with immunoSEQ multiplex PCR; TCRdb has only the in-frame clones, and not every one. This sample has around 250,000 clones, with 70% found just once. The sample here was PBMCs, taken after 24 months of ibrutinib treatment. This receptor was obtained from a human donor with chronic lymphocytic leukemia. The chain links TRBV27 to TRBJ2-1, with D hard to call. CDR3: CASSPPKTNEQFF. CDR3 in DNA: TGTGCCAGCAGCCCACCGAAAACCAATGAGCAGTTCTTC.